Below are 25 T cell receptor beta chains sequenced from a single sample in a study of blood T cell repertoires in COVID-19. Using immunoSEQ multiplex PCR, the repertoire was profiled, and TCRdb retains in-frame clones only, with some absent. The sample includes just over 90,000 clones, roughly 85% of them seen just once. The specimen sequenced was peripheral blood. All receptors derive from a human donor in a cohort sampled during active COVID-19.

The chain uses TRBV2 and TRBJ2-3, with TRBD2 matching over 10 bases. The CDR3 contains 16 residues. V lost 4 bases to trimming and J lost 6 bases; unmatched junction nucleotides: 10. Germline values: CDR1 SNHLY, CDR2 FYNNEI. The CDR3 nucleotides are TGTGCCAGCAGTGGACCCGGGACTAGCGCGGTCGATACGCAGTATTTT. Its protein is CASSGPGTSAVDTQYF.

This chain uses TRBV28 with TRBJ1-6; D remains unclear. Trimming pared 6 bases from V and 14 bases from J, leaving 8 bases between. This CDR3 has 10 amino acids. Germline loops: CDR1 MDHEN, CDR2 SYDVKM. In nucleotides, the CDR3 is TGTGCCAGCAGCTCTTTTTCCCTCCACTTT. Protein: CASSSFSLHF.

The CDR3 here is CASSYRGGGTAINEQFF. The CDR3 bases are TGCGCCAGCAGCTACAGGGGAGGAGGAACGGCAATCAATGAGCAGTTCTTC. This chain uses TRBV5-1 with TRBJ2-1; perhaps TRBD1 as D (7 bases). Germline values: CDR1 SGHRS, CDR2 YFSETQ. Trimming removed 3 bases from V and 6 bases from J, with 22 bases in between. The CDR3 is 17 residues long. Full variable domain (rest looked up from reference TRBV5-1 and TRBJ2-1): KAGVTQTPRYLIKTRGQQVTLSCSPISGHRSVSWYQQTPGQGLQFLFEYFSETQRNKGNFPGRFSGRQFSNSRSEMNVSTLELGDSALYLCASSYRGGGTAINEQFFGPGTRLTVL.

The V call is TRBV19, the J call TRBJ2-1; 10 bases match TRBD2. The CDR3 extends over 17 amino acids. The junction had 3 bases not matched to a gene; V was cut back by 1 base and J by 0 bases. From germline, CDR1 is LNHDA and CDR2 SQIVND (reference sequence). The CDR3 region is CASSIAASGGSYNEQFF. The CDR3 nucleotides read TGTGCCAGTAGTATAGCGGCTAGCGGGGGCTCCTACAATGAGCAGTTCTTC. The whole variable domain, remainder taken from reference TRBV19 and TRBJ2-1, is DGGITQSPKYLFRKEGQNVTLSCEQNLNHDAMYWYRQDPGQGLRLIYYSQIVNDFQKGDIAEGYSVSREKKESFPLTVTSAQKNPTAFYLCASSIAASGGSYNEQFFGPGTRLTVL.

In nucleotides, the CDR3 is TGTGCCAGCAGGTCAACTAGCGTCAACACAGATACGCAGTATTTT. It encodes CASRSTSVNTDTQYF. The V gene is TRBV2, the J gene TRBJ2-3; TRBD2 agrees at 7 bases. The V segment lost 6 bases and the J segment 2 bases; nucleotides outside the gene matches: 8. CDR3 length equals 15 residues. Germline lookup yields CDR1 SNHLY and CDR2 FYNNEI.

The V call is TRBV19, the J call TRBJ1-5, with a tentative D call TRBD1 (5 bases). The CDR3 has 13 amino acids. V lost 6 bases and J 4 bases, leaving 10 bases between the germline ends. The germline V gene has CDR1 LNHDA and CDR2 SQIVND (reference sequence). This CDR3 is CASRPGVNQPQHF. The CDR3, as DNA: TGTGCCAGTAGACCGGGGGTGAATCAGCCCCAGCATTTT.

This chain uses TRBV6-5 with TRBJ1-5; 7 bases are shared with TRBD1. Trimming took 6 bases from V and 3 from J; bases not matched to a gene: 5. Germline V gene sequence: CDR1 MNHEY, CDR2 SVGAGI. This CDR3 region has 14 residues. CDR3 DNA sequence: TGTGCCAGCAGCCGCGGACAGGTCAATCAGCCCCAGCATTTT. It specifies CASSRGQVNQPQHF.

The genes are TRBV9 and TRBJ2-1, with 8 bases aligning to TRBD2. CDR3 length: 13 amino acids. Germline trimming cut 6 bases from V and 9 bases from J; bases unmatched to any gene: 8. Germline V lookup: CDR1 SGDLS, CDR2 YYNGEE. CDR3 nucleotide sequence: TGTGCCAGCACCAGCGGGAGTGGCGGTGAGCAGTTCTTC. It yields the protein CASTSGSGGEQFF.

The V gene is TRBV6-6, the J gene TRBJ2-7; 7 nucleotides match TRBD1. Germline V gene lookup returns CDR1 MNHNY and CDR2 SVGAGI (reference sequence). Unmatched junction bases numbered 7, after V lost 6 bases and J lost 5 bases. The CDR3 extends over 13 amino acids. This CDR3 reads CASRPGQVDEQYF. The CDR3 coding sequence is TGTGCCAGCAGACCCGGACAGGTCGACGAGCAGTACTTC.

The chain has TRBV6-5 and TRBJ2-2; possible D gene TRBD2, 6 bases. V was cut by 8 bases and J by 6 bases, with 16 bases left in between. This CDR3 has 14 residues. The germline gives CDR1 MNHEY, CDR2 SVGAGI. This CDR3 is CASDPGEEAGELFF. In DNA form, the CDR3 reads TGTGCCAGCGACCCGGGGGAGGAGGCCGGGGAGCTGTTTTTT.

For the CDR3, the DNA is TGTGCCAGCAGCCAAGCAGGGGGCGCTAACTATGGCTACACCTTC. This gives the protein CASSQAGGANYGYTF. This sequence joins TRBV3-1 (or the pseudogene TRBV3-2) and TRBJ1-2; TRBD1 aligns across 8 bases. The CDR3 is made up of 15 amino acids. Germline V gives CDR1 LGHDT, CDR2 YNNKEL (reference sequence). J lost 0 bases, V lost 1 base, and 1 base had no gene match.

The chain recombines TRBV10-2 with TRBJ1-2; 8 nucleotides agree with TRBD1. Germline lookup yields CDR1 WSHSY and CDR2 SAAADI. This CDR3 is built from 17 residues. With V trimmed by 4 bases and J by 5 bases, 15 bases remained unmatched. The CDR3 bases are TGCGCCAGCAGTGTGTGGGTTCGACAGGGGCGATGGTATGGCTACACCTTC. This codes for CASSVWVRQGRWYGYTF.

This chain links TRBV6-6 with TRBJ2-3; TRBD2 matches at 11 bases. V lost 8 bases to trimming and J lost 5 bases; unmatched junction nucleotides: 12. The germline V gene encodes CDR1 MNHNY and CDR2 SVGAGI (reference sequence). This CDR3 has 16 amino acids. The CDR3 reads CASSPLGLAGIDTQYF. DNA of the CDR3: TGTGCCAGCTCGCCACTCGGACTAGCGGGTATAGATACGCAGTATTTT.

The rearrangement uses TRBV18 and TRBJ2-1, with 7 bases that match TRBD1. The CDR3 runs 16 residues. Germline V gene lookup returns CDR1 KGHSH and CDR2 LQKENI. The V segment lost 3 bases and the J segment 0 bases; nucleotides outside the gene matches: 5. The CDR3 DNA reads TGTGCCAGCTCACCTACGACAGGGAGCTCCTACAATGAGCAGTTCTTC. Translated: CASSPTTGSSYNEQFF.

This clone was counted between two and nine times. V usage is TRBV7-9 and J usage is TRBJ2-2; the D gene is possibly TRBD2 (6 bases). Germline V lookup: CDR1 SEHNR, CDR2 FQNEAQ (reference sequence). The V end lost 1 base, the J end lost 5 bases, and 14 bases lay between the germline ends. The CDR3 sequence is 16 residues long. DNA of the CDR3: TGTGCCAGCAGCTTAGTGTCCGTTGCGGGAACCGGGGAGCTGTTTTTT. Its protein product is CASSLVSVAGTGELFF.

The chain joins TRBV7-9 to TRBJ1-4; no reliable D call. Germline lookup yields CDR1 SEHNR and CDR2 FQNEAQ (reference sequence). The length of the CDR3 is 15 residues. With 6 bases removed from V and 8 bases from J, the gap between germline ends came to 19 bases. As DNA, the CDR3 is TGTGCCAGCAGTCGAGGGTCGGGGATGGAGGAAAAACTGTTTTTT. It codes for CASSRGSGMEEKLFF. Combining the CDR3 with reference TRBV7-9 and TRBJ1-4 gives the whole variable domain DTGVSQNPRHKITKRGQNVTFRCDPISEHNRLYWYRQTLGQGPEFLTYFQNEAQLEKSRLLSDRFSAERPKGSFSTLEIQRTEQGDSAMYLCASSRGSGMEEKLFFGSGTQLSVL.

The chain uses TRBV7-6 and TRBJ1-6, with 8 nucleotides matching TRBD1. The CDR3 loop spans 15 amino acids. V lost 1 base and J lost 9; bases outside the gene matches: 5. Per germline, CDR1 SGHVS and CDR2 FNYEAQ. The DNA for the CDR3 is TGTGCCAGCAGCTTAGAACAGGGGGGTGTTTCACCCCTCCACTTT. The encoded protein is CASSLEQGGVSPLHF. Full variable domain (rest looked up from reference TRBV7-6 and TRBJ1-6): GAGVSQSPRYKVTKRGQDVALRCDPISGHVSLYWYRQALGQGPEFLTYFNYEAQQDKSGLPNDRFSAERPEGSISTLTIQRTEQRDSAMYRCASSLEQGGVSPLHFGNGTRLTVT.

This CDR3 is CASRLEHSREERETQYF. The CDR3 nucleotides are TGTGCAAGTCGCTTAGAGCATTCGCGGGAGGAACGGGAGACCCAGTACTTC. The chain couples TRBV12-2 to TRBJ2-5; TRBD2 is taken as the D call from the table, unchecked against the DNA. TRBV12-2 counts as a pseudogene. The CDR3 covers 17 residues.

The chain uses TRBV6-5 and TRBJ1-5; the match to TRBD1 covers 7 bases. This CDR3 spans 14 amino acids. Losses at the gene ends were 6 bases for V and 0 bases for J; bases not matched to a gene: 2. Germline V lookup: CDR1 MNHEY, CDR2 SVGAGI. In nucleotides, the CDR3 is TGTGCCAGCAGAGACAGGGCTAGCAATCAGCCCCAGCATTTT. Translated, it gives CASRDRASNQPQHF.

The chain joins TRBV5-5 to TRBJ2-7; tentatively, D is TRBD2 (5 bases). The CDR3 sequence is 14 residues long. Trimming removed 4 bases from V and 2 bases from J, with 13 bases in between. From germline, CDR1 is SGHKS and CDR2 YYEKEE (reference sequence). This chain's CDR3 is CASSVRADPYEQYF. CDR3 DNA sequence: TGTGCCAGCAGCGTGAGGGCGGACCCCTACGAGCAGTACTTC.

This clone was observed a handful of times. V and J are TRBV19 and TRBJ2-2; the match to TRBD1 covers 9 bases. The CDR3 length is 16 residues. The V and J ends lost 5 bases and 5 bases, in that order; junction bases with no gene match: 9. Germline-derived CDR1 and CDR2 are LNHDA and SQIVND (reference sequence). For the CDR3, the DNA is TGTGCCAGTAGTCAGTACAGGGGGCTAGGGACCGGGGAGCTGTTTTTT. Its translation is CASSQYRGLGTGELFF. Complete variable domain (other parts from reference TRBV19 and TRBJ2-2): DGGITQSPKYLFRKEGQNVTLSCEQNLNHDAMYWYRQDPGQGLRLIYYSQIVNDFQKGDIAEGYSVSREKKESFPLTVTSAQKNPTAFYLCASSQYRGLGTGELFFGEGSRLTVL.

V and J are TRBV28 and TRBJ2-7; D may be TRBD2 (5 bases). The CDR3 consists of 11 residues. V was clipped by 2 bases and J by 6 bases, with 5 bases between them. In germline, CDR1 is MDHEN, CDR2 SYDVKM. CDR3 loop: CASSLGLEQYF. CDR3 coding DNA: TGTGCCAGCAGTTTAGGACTCGAGCAGTACTTC. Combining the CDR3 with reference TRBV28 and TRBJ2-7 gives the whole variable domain DVKVTQSSRYLVKRTGEKVFLECVQDMDHENMFWYRQDPGLGLRLIYFSYDVKMKEKGDIPEGYSVSREKKERFSLILESASTNQTSMYLCASSLGLEQYFGPGTRLTVT.

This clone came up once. The CDR3 loop reads CASKLTGTGNTIYF. The CDR3 nucleotides read TGTGCCAGCAAGCTGACAGGGACGGGGAACACCATATATTTT. The chain has TRBV7-9 and TRBJ1-3; 7 nucleotides match TRBD1. Germline values: CDR1 SEHNR, CDR2 FQNEAQ (reference sequence). Trimming took 7 bases from V and 7 from J; bases not matched to a gene: 10. This CDR3 has 14 residues.

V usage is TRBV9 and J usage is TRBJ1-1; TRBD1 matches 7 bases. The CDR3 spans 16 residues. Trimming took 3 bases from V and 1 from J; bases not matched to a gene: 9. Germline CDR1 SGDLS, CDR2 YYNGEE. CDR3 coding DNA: TGTGCCAGCAGCGCCCACGAAGGACAGGAGAACACTGAAGCTTTCTTT. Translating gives CASSAHEGQENTEAFF.

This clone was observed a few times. The CDR3: CASSRGTEGNTIYF. CDR3 sequence (DNA): TGTGCCAGCAGTCGCGGGACAGAGGGAAACACCATATATTTT. The rearrangement uses TRBV6-6 and TRBJ1-3; 7 bases line up with TRBD1. CDR1 is MNHNY, CDR2 SVGAGI, per germline (reference sequence). CDR3 length: 14 amino acids. V trimming: 5 bases; J trimming: 4 bases; junction bases outside the gene matches: 5.